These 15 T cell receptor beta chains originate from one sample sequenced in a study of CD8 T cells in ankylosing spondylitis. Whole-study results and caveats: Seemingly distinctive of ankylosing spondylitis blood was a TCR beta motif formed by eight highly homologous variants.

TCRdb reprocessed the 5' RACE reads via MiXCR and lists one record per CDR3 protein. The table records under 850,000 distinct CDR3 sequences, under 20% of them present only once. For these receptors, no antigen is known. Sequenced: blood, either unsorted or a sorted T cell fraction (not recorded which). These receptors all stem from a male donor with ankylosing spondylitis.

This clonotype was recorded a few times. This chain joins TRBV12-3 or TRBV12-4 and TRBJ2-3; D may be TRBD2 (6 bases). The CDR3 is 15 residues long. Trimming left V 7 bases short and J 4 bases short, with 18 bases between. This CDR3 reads CASTLPTSRPDTQYF. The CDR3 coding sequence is TGTGCCAGCACCCTCCCGACTAGTCGACCAGATACGCAGTATTTT.

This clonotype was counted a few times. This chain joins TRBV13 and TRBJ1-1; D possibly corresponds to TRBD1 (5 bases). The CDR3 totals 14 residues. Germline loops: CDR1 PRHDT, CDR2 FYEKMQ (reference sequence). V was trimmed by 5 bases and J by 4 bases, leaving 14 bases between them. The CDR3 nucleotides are TGTGCCAGCAGCCCCCCCGGGGGGAGCACTGAAGCTTTCTTT. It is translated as CASSPPGGSTEAFF.

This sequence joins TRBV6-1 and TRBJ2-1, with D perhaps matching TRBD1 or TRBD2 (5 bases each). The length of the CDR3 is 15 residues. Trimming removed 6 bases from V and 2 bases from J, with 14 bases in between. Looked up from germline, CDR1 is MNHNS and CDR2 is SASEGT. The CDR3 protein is CASSPGTAPYNEQFF. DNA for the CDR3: TGTGCCAGCAGCCCCGGGACCGCTCCCTACAATGAGCAGTTCTTC.

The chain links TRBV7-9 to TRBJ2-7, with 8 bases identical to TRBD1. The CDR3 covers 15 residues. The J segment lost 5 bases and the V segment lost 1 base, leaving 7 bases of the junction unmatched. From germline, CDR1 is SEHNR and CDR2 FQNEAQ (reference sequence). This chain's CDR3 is CASSLVGTGGDEQYF. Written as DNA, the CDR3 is TGTGCCAGCAGCTTAGTTGGGACAGGTGGTGACGAGCAGTACTTC.

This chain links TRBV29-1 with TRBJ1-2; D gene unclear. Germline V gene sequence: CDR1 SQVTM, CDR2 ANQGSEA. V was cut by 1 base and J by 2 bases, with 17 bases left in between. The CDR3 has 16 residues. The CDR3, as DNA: TGCAGCGTTGAAGCCCGCGGGAGCCTTTCCAACTATGGCTACACCTTC. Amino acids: CSVEARGSLSNYGYTF.

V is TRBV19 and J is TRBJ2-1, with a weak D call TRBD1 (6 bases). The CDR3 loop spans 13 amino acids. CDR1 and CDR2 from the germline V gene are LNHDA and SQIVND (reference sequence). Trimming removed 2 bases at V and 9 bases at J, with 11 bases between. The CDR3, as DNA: TGTGCCAGTAGTATACTAGGGGGTAGTGAGCAGTTCTTC. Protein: CASSILGGSEQFF. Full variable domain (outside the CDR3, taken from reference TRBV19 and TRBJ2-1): DGGITQSPKYLFRKEGQNVTLSCEQNLNHDAMYWYRQDPGQGLRLIYYSQIVNDFQKGDIAEGYSVSREKKESFPLTVTSAQKNPTAFYLCASSILGGSEQFFGPGTRLTVL.

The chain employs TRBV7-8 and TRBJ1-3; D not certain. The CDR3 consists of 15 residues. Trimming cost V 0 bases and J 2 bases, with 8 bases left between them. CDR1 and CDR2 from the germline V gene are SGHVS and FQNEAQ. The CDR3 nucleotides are TGTGCCAGCAGCTTAGCCGGGCTACCTGGAAACACCATATATTTT. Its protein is CASSLAGLPGNTIYF.

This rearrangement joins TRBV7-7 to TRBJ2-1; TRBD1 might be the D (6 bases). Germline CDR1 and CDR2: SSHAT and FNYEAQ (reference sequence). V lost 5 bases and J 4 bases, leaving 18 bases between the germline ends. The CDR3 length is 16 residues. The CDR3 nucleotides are TGTGCCAGCAGCCAAGGGGGAGAGCTTGGGTACAATGAGCAGTTCTTC. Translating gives CASSQGGELGYNEQFF.

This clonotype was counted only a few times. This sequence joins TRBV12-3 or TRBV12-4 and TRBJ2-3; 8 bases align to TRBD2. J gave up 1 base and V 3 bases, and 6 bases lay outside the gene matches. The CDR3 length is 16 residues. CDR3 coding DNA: TGTGCCAGCAGTTTCGGGGGGGCCCGGGGCACAGATACGCAGTATTTT. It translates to CASSFGGARGTDTQYF.

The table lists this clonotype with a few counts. In DNA form, the CDR3 reads TGTGCCAGCAGCTTGGCTAGCGGGGGGGCCGGTGAGACCCAGTACTTC. Its protein is CASSLASGGAGETQYF. This chain connects TRBV5-5 to TRBJ2-5, with 12 bases that match TRBD2. The CDR3 is made up of 16 amino acids. V was pared by 0 bases and J by 5 bases, with 5 bases of the junction left unmatched. CDR1 SGHKS and CDR2 YYEKEE come from the germline V gene (reference sequence).

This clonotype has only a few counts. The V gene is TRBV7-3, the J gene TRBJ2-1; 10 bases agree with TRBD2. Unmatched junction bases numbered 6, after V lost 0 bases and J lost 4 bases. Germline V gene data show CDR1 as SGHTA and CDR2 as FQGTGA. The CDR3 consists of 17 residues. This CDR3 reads CASSLTVGLARYNEQFF. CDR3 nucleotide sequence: TGTGCCAGCAGCTTAACGGTGGGACTAGCGAGGTACAATGAGCAGTTCTTC.

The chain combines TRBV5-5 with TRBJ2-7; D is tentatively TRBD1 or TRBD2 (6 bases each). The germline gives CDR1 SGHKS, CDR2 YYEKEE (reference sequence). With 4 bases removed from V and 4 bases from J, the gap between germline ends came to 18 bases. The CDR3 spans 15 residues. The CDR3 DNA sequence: TGTGCCAGCAGCCGACAGGTGGGGGCGGGATACGAGCAGTACTTC. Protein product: CASSRQVGAGYEQYF. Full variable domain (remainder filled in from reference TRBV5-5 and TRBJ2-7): DAGVTQSPTHLIKTRGQQVTLRCSPISGHKSVSWYQQVLGQGPQFIFQYYEKEERGRGNFPDRFSARQFPNYSSELNVNALLLGDSALYLCASSRQVGAGYEQYFGPGTRLTVT.

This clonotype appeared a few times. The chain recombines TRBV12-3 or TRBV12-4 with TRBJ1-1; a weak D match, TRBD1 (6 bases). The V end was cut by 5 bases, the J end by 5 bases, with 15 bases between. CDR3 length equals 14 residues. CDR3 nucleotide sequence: TGTGCCAGCAGTCGAGGGACACTGGTAACTGAAGCTTTCTTT. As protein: CASSRGTLVTEAFF.

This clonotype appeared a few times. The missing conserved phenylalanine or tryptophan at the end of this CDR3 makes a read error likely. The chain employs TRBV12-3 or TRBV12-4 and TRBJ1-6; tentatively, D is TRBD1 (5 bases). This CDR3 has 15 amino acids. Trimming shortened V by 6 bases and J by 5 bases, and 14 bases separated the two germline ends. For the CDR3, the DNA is TGTGCCAGCAGGCTGGGGACCGCCGATAATTCACCCCTCCACCTT. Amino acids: CASRLGTADNSPLHL.

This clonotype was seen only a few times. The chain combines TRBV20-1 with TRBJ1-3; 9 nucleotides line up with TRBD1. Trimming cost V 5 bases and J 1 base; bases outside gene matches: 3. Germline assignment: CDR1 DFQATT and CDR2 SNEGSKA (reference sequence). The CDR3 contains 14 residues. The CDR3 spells CSAPTGGSGNTIYF. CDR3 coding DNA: TGCAGTGCTCCGACAGGGGGTTCTGGAAACACCATATATTTT.